In its sample, the clone carrying this T cell receptor (beta chain) was seen many times. What it binds is not known. The CDR3 sequence is 12 residues long. The germline gives CDR1 DFQATT, CDR2 SNEGSKA (reference sequence). V was pared by 3 bases and J by 8 bases, with 13 bases between. This entry is derived from a study of early T cells in non-severe SARS-CoV-2 infection. About the study: Chains from this unsorted whole-blood bulk RNA could not be paired.

Unique molecular identifiers tagged individual cDNA molecules. TCRdb processed the 5' RACE reads anew with MiXCR; each CDR3 protein has one entry. The sample carries about 33,000 distinct CDR3 sequences, over 4.5% recorded once. General observations from the study: VDJdb matches were skewed toward anti-spike CD8 T cell responses.

This chain links TRBV20-1 with TRBJ1-2; perhaps TRBD1 as D (6 bases). The sample comprised whole blood. This TCR came from an adult who was a healthcare worker with PCR-confirmed SARS-CoV-2 infection or an uninfected control (not recorded which). The CDR3 nucleotides are TGCAGTGCTAGTAGACAGGACGACGGCTACACCTTC. Translated, it gives CSASRQDDGYTF.